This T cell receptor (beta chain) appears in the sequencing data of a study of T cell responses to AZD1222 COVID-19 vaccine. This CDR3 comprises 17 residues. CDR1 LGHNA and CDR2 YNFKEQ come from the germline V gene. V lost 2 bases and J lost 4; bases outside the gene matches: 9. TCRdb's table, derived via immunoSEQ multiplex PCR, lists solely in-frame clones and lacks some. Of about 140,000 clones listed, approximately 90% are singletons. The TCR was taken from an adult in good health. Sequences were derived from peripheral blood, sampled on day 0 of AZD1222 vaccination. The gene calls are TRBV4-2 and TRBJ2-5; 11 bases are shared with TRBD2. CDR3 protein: CASSQLAGGSRVETQYF. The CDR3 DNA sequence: TGTGCCAGCAGCCAACTAGCGGGAGGCTCCCGCGTAGAGACCCAGTACTTC.